This T cell receptor beta chain comes out of a study of blood T cell repertoires in COVID-19. As for the study in general: Samples came from the United States, Italy and Spain, spanning acute and convalescent COVID-19.

Germline lookup yields CDR1 SEHNR and CDR2 FQNEAQ (reference sequence). The CDR3 runs to 13 residues. Trimming took 9 bases from V and 4 from J; bases not matched to a gene: 7. Original processing methods: Amplification of reference gene primers was used by the study to estimate nucleated cell counts. Profiling relied on immunoSEQ multiplex PCR, and the TCRdb table lists in-frame clones only, not all of them. V, J and clone size are taken as reported in that table, and D and trimming were inferred from the DNA itself. This sample has around 140,000 clones, with about four fifths found just once. This sequence originates from a human donor in a cohort sampled during active COVID-19. The sample was peripheral blood. The chain uses TRBV7-9 and TRBJ2-7; 9 bases are shared with TRBD2. CDR3 sequence reads: CASKAGGGYEQYF. CDR3 bases: TGTGCCAGTAAAGCGGGAGGAGGTTACGAGCAGTACTTC.